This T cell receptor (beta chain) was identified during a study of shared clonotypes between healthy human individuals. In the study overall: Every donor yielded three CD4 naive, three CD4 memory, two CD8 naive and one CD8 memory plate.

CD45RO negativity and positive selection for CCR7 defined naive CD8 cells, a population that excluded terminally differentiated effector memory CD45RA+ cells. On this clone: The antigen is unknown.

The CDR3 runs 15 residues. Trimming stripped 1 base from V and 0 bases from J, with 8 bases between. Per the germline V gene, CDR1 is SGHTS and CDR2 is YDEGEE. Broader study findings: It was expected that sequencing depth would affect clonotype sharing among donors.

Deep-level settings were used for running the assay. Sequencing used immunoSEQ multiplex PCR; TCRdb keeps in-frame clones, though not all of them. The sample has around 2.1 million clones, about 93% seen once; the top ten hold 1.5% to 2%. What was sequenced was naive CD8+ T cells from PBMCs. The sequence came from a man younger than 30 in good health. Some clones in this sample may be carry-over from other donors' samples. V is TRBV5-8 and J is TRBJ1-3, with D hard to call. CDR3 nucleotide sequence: TGTGCCAGCAGCTTGTATTCTCTCTCTGGAAACACCATATATTTT. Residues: CASSLYSLSGNTIYF.